The 24 T cell receptor beta chains presented below share a single source sample, sequenced in a study of Graves' ophthalmopathy and Graves' hyperthyroidism. Beta-chain TCR CDR3 regions were amplified from RNA transcripts. RT-PCR in the first round used HTBI primers; a second-round multiplex PCR followed. Via MiXCR, TCRdb re-called the multiplex PCR reads, giving one row per CDR3 protein. The table has 300,000 to 500,000 distinct CDR3 sequences, 15% to 19% seen once. Sequencing used peripheral blood. The origin of the receptors is a woman under 30 with stable Graves' hyperthyroidism.

The table lists this clonotype with many counts. The chain combines TRBV7-2 with TRBJ1-2, with D hard to call. The CDR3 loop spans 12 amino acids. CDR1 SGHTA and CDR2 FQGNSA come from the germline V gene. V lost 5 bases and J lost 4, with 8 bases in between. The CDR3: CASSLLVYGYTF. The CDR3 DNA reads as TGTGCCAGCAGCCTTCTTGTCTATGGCTACACCTTC.

This clonotype came up many times. The chain combines TRBV6-1 with TRBJ1-2, with D unresolved. Germline CDR1 MNHNS, CDR2 SASEGT. V was pared by 0 bases and J by 5 bases, with 4 bases between. The CDR3 runs to 12 residues. CDR3 region: CASSEAQYGYTF. DNA for the CDR3: TGTGCCAGCAGTGAAGCGCAGTATGGCTACACCTTC.

This clonotype was observed at least ten times. This chain connects TRBV14 to TRBJ1-1, with TRBD1 identical over 9 bases. The CDR3 spans 15 residues. Germline lookup yields CDR1 SGHDN and CDR2 FVKESK. V lost 4 bases and J lost 3; bases outside the gene matches: 6. This chain's CDR3 is CASSLYRGLDTEAFF. CDR3 sequence (DNA): TGTGCCAGCAGCCTTTACAGGGGGCTGGACACTGAAGCTTTCTTT.

This clonotype occurred once. The genes are TRBV6-1 and TRBJ1-2, with D maybe TRBD1 (5 bases). Germline CDR1 reads MNHNS; CDR2 reads SASEGT. CDR3 length: 13 residues. V dropped 6 bases and J dropped 4 bases, with 12 bases sitting between them. This CDR3 is CASSRQGPYGYTF. The CDR3 region has the DNA TGTGCCAGCAGCAGGCAGGGACCCTATGGCTACACCTTC.

This clonotype was detected ten times or more. The chain carries TRBV5-6 and TRBJ2-7; D remains ambiguous. Deletions cut 1 base from V and 3 bases from J, with 14 bases between. The CDR3 loop spans 15 amino acids. Germline CDR1 SGHDT, CDR2 YYEEEE. The CDR3 DNA sequence: TGTGCCAGCAGCTTGTTTGCCCGCCTGGGCTACGAGCAGTACTTC. This encodes CASSLFARLGYEQYF.

This clonotype was picked up many times. The chain combines TRBV6-1 with TRBJ1-1; maybe TRBD1 (5 bases). This CDR3 spans 11 amino acids. V was cut by 5 bases and J by 7 bases, with 8 bases left in between. Germline-derived CDR1 and CDR2 are MNHNS and SASEGT. For the CDR3, the DNA is TGTGCCAGCAGTCGGGACGGTGAAGCTTTCTTT. As protein: CASSRDGEAFF.

This clonotype was recorded at least ten times. One base away lies a much larger clone, so this may be a sequencing read error. This chain uses TRBV6-1 with TRBJ2-2; 11 bases are a match to TRBD2. Germline V gene sequence: CDR1 MNHNS, CDR2 SASEGT. The CDR3 spans 16 residues. The CDR3 here is CASSERTSGGSGEPFF. The CDR3 DNA follows: TGTGCCAGCAGTGAAAGAACTAGCGGGGGTTCCGGGGAGCCGTTTTTT.

This clonotype has ten or more counts. This chain joins TRBV12-3 or TRBV12-4 and TRBJ1-2; D gene uncertain. This CDR3 contains 12 residues. V gave up 7 bases and J gave up 10 bases, with 16 bases separating them. The DNA of the CDR3 is TGTGCCAGCACCTACAGCGGGCTAACCTACACCTTC. This gives the protein CASTYSGLTYTF.

Many counts were recorded for this clonotype. The chain recombines TRBV24-1 with TRBJ1-2, with D unclear. V gave up 3 bases and J gave up 3 bases, with 10 bases separating them. From germline, CDR1 is KGHDR and CDR2 SFDVKD. The CDR3 sequence is 14 residues long. This chain's CDR3 is CATSDEARDYGYTF. CDR3 nucleotides: TGTGCCACCAGTGATGAAGCGAGAGACTATGGCTACACCTTC.

About this clonotype: One junction end disagrees with the germline gene, perhaps due to a read error. V gene TRBV18 combines with J gene TRBJ1-5; 7 bases match TRBD1. The germline gives CDR1 KGHSH, CDR2 LQKENI. The CDR3 totals 18 residues. The CDR3 sequence: CASSSPDRITYSNQPQHF. Here the CDR3 DNA reads TGTGCCAGCTCATCACCGGACAGGATCACCTATAGCAATCAGCCCCAGCATTTT.

At least ten counts were recorded for this clonotype. V and J are TRBV19 and TRBJ2-5, with D possibly TRBD1 on 5 matching bases. Germline V CDR1 and CDR2: LNHDA, SQIVND (reference sequence). V was pared by 3 bases and J by 5 bases, with 16 bases between. The CDR3 contains 15 residues. CDR3: CASSMGRVGEETQYF. CDR3 DNA: TGTGCCAGTAGTATGGGCAGGGTGGGTGAGGAGACCCAGTACTTC.

This clonotype has at least ten counts. The V call is TRBV29-1, the J call TRBJ1-5; D perhaps matches TRBD1 (6 bases). Trimming left V 5 bases short and J 3 bases short, with 11 bases between. The CDR3 is 13 amino acids. The germline gives CDR1 SQVTM, CDR2 ANQGSEA. This CDR3 is CSVRDNHNQPQHF. CDR3 nucleotides: TGCAGCGTTCGGGACAACCACAATCAGCCCCAGCATTTT.

At least ten counts were recorded for this clonotype. This sequence joins TRBV24-1 and TRBJ1-5; D gene uncertain. CDR1 KGHDR and CDR2 SFDVKD come from the germline V gene. This CDR3 contains 16 residues. V gave up 3 bases and J gave up 0 bases, with 11 bases separating them. In DNA form, the CDR3 reads TGTGCCACCAGTGATGTGGCCAGCGATAGCAATCAGCCCCAGCATTTT. Protein sequence: CATSDVASDSNQPQHF.

This clonotype was detected ten times or more. The genes are TRBV27 and TRBJ1-5; D might be TRBD1 (5 bases). V dropped 6 bases and J dropped 0 bases, with 18 bases sitting between them. Germline V CDR1 and CDR2: MNHEY, SMNVEV (reference sequence). The CDR3 is 17 amino acids. In DNA, the CDR3 is TGTGCCAGCAGATCGACCTCGGGGGGAGGTAGCAATCAGCCCCAGCATTTT. Its protein is CASRSTSGGGSNQPQHF.

This chain links TRBV5-6 with TRBJ2-5; 7 nucleotides line up with TRBD2. The germline CDR1 and CDR2 sequences are SGHDT and YYEEEE. There are 16 residues in the CDR3. The V gene end was trimmed by 4 bases and the J gene end by 4 bases; junction bases not matched to a gene: 13. As DNA, the CDR3 is TGTGCCAGCAGCGACGGGACTGGCGGGGGAGGAGAGACCCAGTACTTC. It codes for CASSDGTGGGGETQYF.

With regard to this clonotype: This may come from a read error, since a much larger clone is one base off. The rearrangement uses TRBV7-9 and TRBJ1-2, with D unclear. The CDR3 length is 14 residues. Germline V gene lookup returns CDR1 SEHNR and CDR2 FQNEAQ (reference sequence). Trimming took off 6 bases at V and 7 bases at J, with 18 bases between the two ends. The CDR3 protein is CASSRGSGIPGYTF. The CDR3 DNA reads TGTGCCAGCAGTCGTGGATCGGGGATACCTGGCTACACCTTC.

This clonotype appeared many times. J is TRBJ1-6 and V is TRBV19; a weak D match, TRBD1 (6 bases). V shed 4 bases and J shed 10 bases, with 17 bases lying between them. The CDR3 covers 15 residues. Germline V gene lookup returns CDR1 LNHDA and CDR2 SQIVND (reference sequence). In DNA form, the CDR3 reads TGTGCCAGTAGTACCCTGGACAGCTCTGTCTCACCCCTCCACTTT. Its protein product is CASSTLDSSVSPLHF.

There are many counts of this clonotype. This chain uses TRBV6-5 with TRBJ2-5; 7 bases match TRBD1. The CDR3 contains 15 residues. V gave up 6 bases and J gave up 4 bases; unmatched junction bases: 11. The germline CDR1 and CDR2 sequences are MNHEY and SVGAGI. The CDR3 DNA follows: TGTGCCAGCAGGACGACAGGGTTTAAGGGAGAGACCCAGTACTTC. Its translation: CASRTTGFKGETQYF.

The chain joins TRBV11-2 to TRBJ2-5; 9 bases agree with TRBD1. The CDR3 loop spans 15 amino acids. Germline V CDR1 and CDR2: SGHAT, FQNNGV. V lost 4 bases, J lost 4 bases, and 7 bases stayed unmatched. DNA of the CDR3: TGTGCCAGCAGCTACCTGGGACAGGGCTTAGAGACCCAGTACTTC. Encoded protein: CASSYLGQGLETQYF. The entire variable domain, with the rest obtained from reference TRBV11-2 and TRBJ2-5, is as follows: EAGVAQSPRYKIIEKRQSVAFWCNPISGHATLYWYQQILGQGPKLLIQFQNNGVVDDSQLPKDRFSAERLKGVDSTLKIQPAKLEDSAVYLCASSYLGQGLETQYFGPGTRLLVL.

This clonotype has ten or more counts. The chain employs TRBV20-1 and TRBJ1-1, with a possible D match to TRBD1 (5 bases). The CDR3 is made up of 13 amino acids. V lost 0 bases and J lost 11, with 16 bases in between. Germline assignment: CDR1 DFQATT and CDR2 SNEGSKA (reference sequence). The CDR3 here is CSARDGGRIEAFF. The DNA of the CDR3 is TGCAGTGCTAGAGATGGGGGGAGAATAGAGGCTTTCTTT.

This clonotype was seen ten or more times. The chain recombines TRBV11-2 with TRBJ1-2; 7 bases fit TRBD1. With V trimmed by 4 bases and J by 5 bases, 10 bases remained unmatched. Germline values: CDR1 SGHAT, CDR2 FQNNGV. The CDR3 extends over 15 amino acids. This CDR3 reads CASSSPRQGGYGYTF. CDR3 nucleotide sequence: TGTGCCAGCAGCTCCCCCCGACAGGGAGGGTATGGCTACACCTTC.

The table lists this clonotype with many counts. This chain links TRBV11-2 with TRBJ1-2; tentatively, D is TRBD1 (6 bases). The germline V gene encodes CDR1 SGHAT and CDR2 FQNNGV. The CDR3 extends over 18 amino acids. Trimming took off 5 bases at V and 4 bases at J, with 26 bases between the two ends. The CDR3 region is CASSRDVTQTGSSYGYTF. CDR3 DNA: TGTGCCAGCAGCCGGGACGTCACCCAGACAGGTTCGTCCTATGGCTACACCTTC.

The chain has TRBV24-1 and TRBJ2-6; D call uncertain. There are 15 residues in the CDR3. In germline, CDR1 is KGHDR, CDR2 SFDVKD. The V end was cut by 2 bases, the J end by 2 bases, with 6 bases between. CDR3 region: CATSDSRPGANVLTF. The CDR3 DNA follows: TGTGCCACCAGTGATTCCAGGCCTGGGGCCAACGTCCTGACTTTC.

There are many counts of this clonotype. This chain uses TRBV19 with TRBJ1-3, with a weak D call TRBD1 (5 bases). Germline lookup yields CDR1 LNHDA and CDR2 SQIVND (reference sequence). This CDR3 spans 15 amino acids. The V end lost 8 bases, the J end lost 2 bases, and 16 bases lay between the germline ends. The CDR3 region is CASSFDSLTGNTIYF. The CDR3 DNA is TGTGCCAGTTCGTTCGACAGCCTGACTGGAAACACCATATATTTT.